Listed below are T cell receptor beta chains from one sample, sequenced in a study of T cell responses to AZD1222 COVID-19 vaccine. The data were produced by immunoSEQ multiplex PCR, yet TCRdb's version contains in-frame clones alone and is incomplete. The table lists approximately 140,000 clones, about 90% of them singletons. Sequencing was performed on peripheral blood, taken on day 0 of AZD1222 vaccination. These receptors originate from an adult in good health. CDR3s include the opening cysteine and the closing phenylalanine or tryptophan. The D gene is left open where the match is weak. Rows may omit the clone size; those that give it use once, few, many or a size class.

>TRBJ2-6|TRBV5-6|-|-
TGTGCCAGCAGCTTGATAGGGTCTGGGGCCAACGTCCTGACTTTC
CASSLIGSGANVLTF
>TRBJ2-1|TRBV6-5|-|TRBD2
TGTGAAAAAGGGACTAGCGGGATTCGACACAATGAGCAGTTCTTC
CEKGTSGIRHNEQFF
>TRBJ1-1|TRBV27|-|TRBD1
TGTGCCAGCACCCGAGGGGGCGCGAACACTGAAGCTTTCTTT
CASTRGGANTEAFF
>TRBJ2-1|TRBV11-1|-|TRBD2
TGTGCCAGCAGCTATAGCGGGAATAGGAATGAGCAGTTCTTC
CASSYSGNRNEQFF
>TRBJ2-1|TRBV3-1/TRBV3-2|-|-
TGTGCCAGCAGCCAAGATTTTAGGGCTGACAATGAGCAGTTCTTC
CASSQDFRADNEQFF
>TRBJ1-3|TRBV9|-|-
TGTGCCAGCAGCGTAGCTGCAGATAACTCTGGAAACACCATATATTTT
CASSVAADNSGNTIYF
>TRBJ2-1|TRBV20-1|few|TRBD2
TGCAGTGCTAGTCCTAGCGGGAGGAGGGGTGAGCAGTTCTTC
CSASPSGRRGEQFF
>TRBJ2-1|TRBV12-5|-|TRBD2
TGTGCTAGTGGGGGCGGGCTAGCGGGCCGAAATGAGCAGTTCTTC
CASGGGLAGRNEQFF
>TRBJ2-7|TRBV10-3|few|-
TGTGCCATCAGCCAGCTTTCCAAGGCTTACGAGCAGTACTTC
CAISQLSKAYEQYF
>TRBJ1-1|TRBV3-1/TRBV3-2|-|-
TGTGCCAGCAGCCAACCGGGACGGGATAGCCTAGCTTTCTTT
CASSQPGRDSLAFF
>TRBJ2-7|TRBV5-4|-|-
TGTGCCAGCAGCTTTACCGACTCCTACGAGCAGTACTTC
CASSFTDSYEQYF
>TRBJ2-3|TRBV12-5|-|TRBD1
TGTGCTAGTGCACCGTACAGGGGGGCCTACACAGATACGCAGTATTTT
CASAPYRGAYTDTQYF
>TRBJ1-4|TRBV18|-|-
TGTGCCATCCAGAATGACATGCTGACGACTAATGAAAAACTGTTTTTT
CAIQNDMLTTNEKLFF
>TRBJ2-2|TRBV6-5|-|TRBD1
TGTGCCAGCAGTTACCTCCGACAGGGAACCGGGGAGCTGTTTTTT
CASSYLRQGTGELFF
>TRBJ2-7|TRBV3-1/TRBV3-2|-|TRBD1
TGTGCCAGCAGCCCATTCCGGGCAGGGGGCTTCTACGAGCAGTACTTC
CASSPFRAGGFYEQYF
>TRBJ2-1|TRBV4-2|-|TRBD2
TGTGCCAGCAGACCCACCTTCCTAGCGGAGTTCAATGAGCAGTTCTTC
CASRPTFLAEFNEQFF
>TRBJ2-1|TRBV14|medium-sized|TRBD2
TGTGCCAGCAGCCAAGATAGGCGGGAGGCCAGAAAAGGCCTCTCCTACAATGAGCAGTTCTTC
CASSQDRREARKGLSYNEQFF
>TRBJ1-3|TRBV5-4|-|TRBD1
TGTGCCAGCAGCTTGTTCCACAGGGGTAGAAACACCATATATTTT
CASSLFHRGRNTIYF
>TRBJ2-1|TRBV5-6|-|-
TGTGCCAGCAGCTTGGGGGCCGGGGGACTCTTC
CASSLGAGGLF
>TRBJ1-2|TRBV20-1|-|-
TGCAGTGCTAGTGTACAGGATAACTATGGCTACACCTTC
CSASVQDNYGYTF
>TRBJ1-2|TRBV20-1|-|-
TGCAGTGCTACAGCGAACTATGGCTACACCTTC
CSATANYGYTF
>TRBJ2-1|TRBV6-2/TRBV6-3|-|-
TGTGCCAGCAGTTTAGCGGCGACGGGGTACAATGAGCAGTTCTTC
CASSLAATGYNEQFF
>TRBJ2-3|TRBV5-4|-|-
TGTGCCAGCAGCTTGGGTCGGGGCGGGGGCACAGATACGCAGTATTTT
CASSLGRGGGTDTQYF
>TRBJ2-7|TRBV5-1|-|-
TGCGCCAGCAGCTTCGAGTTCCTATCCTACGAGCAGTACTTC
CASSFEFLSYEQYF
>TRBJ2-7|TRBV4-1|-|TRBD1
TGCGCCAGCAGCCAAGCCGGGACAGGGGGCTTCGAGCAGTACTTC
CASSQAGTGGFEQYF